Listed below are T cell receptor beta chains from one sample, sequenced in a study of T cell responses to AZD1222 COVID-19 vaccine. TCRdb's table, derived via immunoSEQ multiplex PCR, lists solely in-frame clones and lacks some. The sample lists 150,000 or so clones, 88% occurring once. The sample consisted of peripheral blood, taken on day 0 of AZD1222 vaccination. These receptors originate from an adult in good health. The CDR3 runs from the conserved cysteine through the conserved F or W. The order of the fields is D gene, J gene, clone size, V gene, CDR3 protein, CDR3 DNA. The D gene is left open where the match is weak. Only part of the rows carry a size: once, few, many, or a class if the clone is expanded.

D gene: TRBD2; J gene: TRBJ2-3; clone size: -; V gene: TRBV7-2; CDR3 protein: CASSLQRGGSGSTQYF; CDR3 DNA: TGTGCCAGCAGTCTACAGCGGGGGGGCTCAGGTAGTACGCAGTATTTT
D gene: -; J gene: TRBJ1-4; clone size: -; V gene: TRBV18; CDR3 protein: CASSLRDGITTNEKLFF; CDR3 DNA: TGTGCCAGCTCACTACGGGACGGCATTACAACTAATGAAAAACTGTTTTTT
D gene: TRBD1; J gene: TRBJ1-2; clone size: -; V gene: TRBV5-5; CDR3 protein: CASSLDGTGIGDGYTF; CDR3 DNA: TGTGCCAGCAGCTTGGACGGGACAGGGATTGGGGATGGCTACACCTTC
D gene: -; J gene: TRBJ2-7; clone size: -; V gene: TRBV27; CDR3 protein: CASTRPGSYEQYF; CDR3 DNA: TGTGCCAGCACTAGGCCCGGCTCCTACGAGCAGTACTTC
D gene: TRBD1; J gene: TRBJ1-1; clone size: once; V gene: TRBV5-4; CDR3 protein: CASSETGAGTEAFF; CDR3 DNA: TGTGCCAGCAGCGAGACAGGGGCGGGAACTGAAGCTTTCTTT
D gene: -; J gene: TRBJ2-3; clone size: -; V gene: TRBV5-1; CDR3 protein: CASTQNPGVSTDTQYF; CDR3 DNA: TGCGCCAGCACCCAAAACCCGGGAGTTAGCACAGATACGCAGTATTTT
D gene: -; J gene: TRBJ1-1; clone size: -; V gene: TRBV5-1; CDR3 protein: CASSSRVMNTEAFF; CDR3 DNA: TGCGCCAGCAGCTCACGAGTCATGAACACTGAAGCTTTCTTT
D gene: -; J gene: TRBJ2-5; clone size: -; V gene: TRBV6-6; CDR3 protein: CASIPRAGGSETQYF; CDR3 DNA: TGTGCCAGCATCCCCCGAGCAGGGGGGTCAGAGACCCAGTACTTC
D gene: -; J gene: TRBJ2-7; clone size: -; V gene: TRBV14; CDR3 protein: CASSQVKHEQYF; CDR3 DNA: TGTGCCAGCAGCCAAGTTAAACATGAGCAGTACTTC
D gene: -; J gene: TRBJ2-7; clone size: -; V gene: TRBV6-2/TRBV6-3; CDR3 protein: CASSIAVSSYEQYF; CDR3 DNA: TGTGCCAGCAGTATAGCGGTAAGCTCCTACGAGCAGTACTTC